This T cell receptor beta chain is from a study of Graves' ophthalmopathy and Graves' hyperthyroidism. To note about this clonotype: Its antigen is still unknown.

The CDR3 has 10 residues. V was cut by 4 bases and J by 15 bases, with 7 bases left in between. In germline, CDR1 is ENHRY, CDR2 SYGVKD. Amplified TCR beta CDR3 regions were obtained using RNA transcripts as template. The workflow started with a first-round RT-PCR run with HTBI primers and then moved on to a second-round multiplex PCR. TCRdb itself ran the multiplex PCR reads through MiXCR, one entry per CDR3 protein. The profile shows roughly 1.1 million distinct CDR3 sequences, about two fifths of them singletons. Points from the study as a whole: In blood appeared most of the expanded thyroid clonotypes whose frequency exceeded 0.001.

The TCR sequence derives from an adult man with Graves' hyperthyroidism. The sequenced sample consisted of peripheral blood or thyroid tissue (not recorded which). This chain uses TRBV10-3 with TRBJ2-6; TRBD2 might be the D (5 bases). The CDR3 nucleotides are TGTGCCATCAGTGCCGGGAACCTGACTTTC. Residues: CAISAGNLTF.